Below are 22 T cell receptor beta chains sequenced from a single sample in a study of blood T cell repertoires in COVID-19. Only in-frame clones appear in the TCRdb table, and some are missing; sequencing was by immunoSEQ multiplex PCR. The sample lists 35,000 to 40,000 clones; approximately 87% were seen once. Sequencing used peripheral blood. The origin of the receptors is a man aged 65-85 years with acute or convalescent COVID-19.

The chain uses TRBV20-1 and TRBJ1-2; possible D gene TRBD1, 5 bases. There are 10 residues in the CDR3. Germline loops: CDR1 DFQATT, CDR2 SNEGSKA (reference sequence). V was trimmed by 6 bases and J by 14 bases, leaving 16 bases between them. CDR3 protein: CSAWDSQGTF. CDR3 in DNA: TGCAGTGCCTGGGACTCCCAAGGGACCTTC.

V and J are TRBV6-5 and TRBJ2-1; D unclear. V was shortened by 6 bases and J by 3 bases, with 9 bases between the two germline ends. Germline CDR1 is MNHEY and CDR2 is SVGAGI. This CDR3 has 13 amino acids. CDR3 coding DNA: TGTGCCAGCAGACGCCGGTTCTACAATGAGCAGTTCTTC. Translation gives CASRRRFYNEQFF.

The chain employs TRBV2 and TRBJ1-4, with D hard to call. The V and J ends lost 11 bases and 5 bases respectively, with 18 bases between them. Germline V CDR1 and CDR2: SNHLY, FYNNEI. CDR3 length: 14 amino acids. CDR3 DNA: TGTGCCGTAAAAGAGGCGCCCGGGAATGAAAAACTGTTTTTT. Amino acid sequence: CAVKEAPGNEKLFF.

The chain has TRBV11-2 and TRBJ1-1, with 8 bases aligning to TRBD1. With 8 bases clipped from V and 6 bases from J, the junction kept 5 bases outside the gene matches. Germline CDR1 reads SGHAT; CDR2 reads FQNNGV. The CDR3 has 12 residues. In DNA, the CDR3 is TGTGCCAGCGGAGACAGGGGCTCTGAAGCTTTCTTT. Amino acids: CASGDRGSEAFF.

The genes are TRBV7-9 and TRBJ2-3; D possibly corresponds to TRBD1 (6 bases). Germline CDR1 is SEHNR and CDR2 is FQNEAQ (reference sequence). This CDR3 region has 17 residues. V was shortened by 4 bases and J by 7 bases, with 24 bases between the two germline ends. The CDR3: CASSSGGTGRRLNTQYF. CDR3 nucleotides: TGTGCCAGCAGCTCCGGCGGAACAGGGCGTAGGCTTAATACGCAGTATTTT.

This chain uses TRBV7-2 with TRBJ2-1, with 11 bases fitting TRBD2. Trimming at V came to 1 base and at J to 9 bases, leaving 8 bases not matched to a gene. This CDR3 has 16 residues. Germline-derived CDR1 and CDR2 are SGHTA and FQGNSA. The CDR3: CASSLGAGTSGGEQFF. DNA of the CDR3: TGTGCCAGCAGCTTAGGCGCCGGGACTAGCGGAGGTGAGCAGTTCTTC.

The chain joins TRBV28 to TRBJ2-5; D not certain. The CDR3 is 14 amino acids. Trimming removed 6 bases from V and 1 base from J, with 12 bases in between. CDR1 is MDHEN and CDR2 is SYDVKM in the germline V gene. The CDR3 loop reads CASSLTQIQETQYF. The DNA for the CDR3 is TGTGCCAGCAGCCTTACGCAGATCCAAGAGACCCAGTACTTC.

The chain joins TRBV6-6 to TRBJ2-1; 8 bases agree with TRBD2. Germline loops: CDR1 MNHNY, CDR2 SVGAGI (reference sequence). This CDR3 comprises 16 residues. V dropped 5 bases and J dropped 7; count of bases not matched to a gene: 13. CDR3 in amino acids: CASSRAGAQVGNEQFF. The CDR3 nucleotides are TGTGCCAGCAGTCGAGCGGGAGCTCAAGTCGGGAATGAGCAGTTCTTC.

The chain combines TRBV7-2 with TRBJ2-3; TRBD2 matches at 13 bases. With V trimmed by 0 bases and J by 7 bases, 4 bases remained unmatched. The germline gives CDR1 SGHTA, CDR2 FQGNSA. The length of the CDR3 is 16 residues. In DNA, the CDR3 is TGTGCCAGCAGCTTAGCCGGGACTAGCGGGATGAATACGCAGTATTTT. Translation: CASSLAGTSGMNTQYF.

The V call is TRBV20-1, the J call TRBJ2-1; D not resolved. CDR1 is DFQATT and CDR2 is SNEGSKA in the germline V gene (reference sequence). V shed 2 bases and J shed 5 bases, with 4 bases lying between them. This CDR3 is 11 amino acids long. The CDR3 DNA is TGCAGTGCTAGACAGGACAATGAGCAGTTCTTC. Encoded protein: CSARQDNEQFF.

The genes are TRBV3-1 (or the pseudogene TRBV3-2) and TRBJ1-3; D not resolved. Trimming took off 1 base at V and 2 bases at J, with 9 bases between the two ends. The CDR3 consists of 15 residues. CDR1 is LGHDT and CDR2 is YNNKEL in the germline V gene (reference sequence). CDR3 nucleotides: TGTGCCAGCAGCCAAGGGTGGGGAGCTGGAAACACCATATATTTT. It encodes CASSQGWGAGNTIYF.

This clone was seen a single time. The chain is built from TRBV10-3 and TRBJ2-7; D gene ambiguous. V was cut by 5 bases and J by 2 bases, with 13 bases left in between. The CDR3 is made up of 14 amino acids. Germline values: CDR1 ENHRY, CDR2 SYGVKD. CDR3: CAISTPLAPYEQYF. The CDR3 nucleotides are TGTGCCATCAGTACCCCCCTGGCCCCCTACGAGCAGTACTTC.

This clone has just a few counts. This chain's CDR3 is CASSLSPGQGALDEQYF. The CDR3 DNA sequence: TGTGCCAGCAGTTTATCTCCGGGACAGGGGGCTCTAGACGAGCAGTACTTC. V gene TRBV28 combines with J gene TRBJ2-7; 12 positions agree with TRBD1. This CDR3 has 17 residues. The germline V gene has CDR1 MDHEN and CDR2 SYDVKM. With V trimmed by 1 base and J by 5 bases, 9 bases remained unmatched. Drawing the rest from reference TRBV28 and TRBJ2-7, the complete variable domain is DVKVTQSSRYLVKRTGEKVFLECVQDMDHENMFWYRQDPGLGLRLIYFSYDVKMKEKGDIPEGYSVSREKKERFSLILESASTNQTSMYLCASSLSPGQGALDEQYFGPGTRLTVT.

The chain employs TRBV18 and TRBJ1-2; 8 bases fit TRBD1. The CDR3 spans 14 residues. V lost 5 bases to trimming and J lost 4 bases; unmatched junction nucleotides: 6. CDR1 is KGHSH and CDR2 is LQKENI in the germline V gene. The chain's CDR3 is CASSADRVSYGYTF. The CDR3 nucleotides are TGTGCCAGCTCAGCGGACAGGGTCAGCTATGGCTACACCTTC.

This clone came up a few times. The genes are TRBV3-1 (or the pseudogene TRBV3-2) and TRBJ2-7; D is perhaps TRBD1 (6 bases). The length of the CDR3 is 17 residues. V dropped 4 bases and J dropped 2 bases, with 21 bases sitting between them. Germline CDR1 reads LGHDT; CDR2 reads YNNKEL (reference sequence). The CDR3 loop reads CASSPKIGIQGTYEQYF. Written as DNA, the CDR3 is TGTGCCAGCAGCCCAAAGATAGGGATACAGGGCACCTACGAGCAGTACTTC.

The rearrangement uses TRBV6-5 and TRBJ2-7, with 10 bases aligning to TRBD2. This CDR3 is built from 14 residues. With 2 bases clipped from V and 3 bases from J, the junction kept 1 base outside the gene matches. Germline loops: CDR1 MNHEY, CDR2 SVGAGI. The CDR3 here is CASSYASGSYEQYF. The CDR3 DNA reads TGTGCCAGCAGTTACGCTAGCGGGAGCTACGAGCAGTACTTC.

This chain uses TRBV12-5 with TRBJ2-1; no clear D. Looked up from germline, CDR1 is LGHNT and CDR2 is FRNRAP. The V end lost 4 bases, the J end lost 10 bases, and 14 bases lay between the germline ends. CDR3 size: 13 residues. In nucleotides, the CDR3 is TGTGCTAGTGGTTCCCCATCCGGGTGGGAGCAGTTCTTC. Its translation: CASGSPSGWEQFF.

The J gene is TRBJ2-7, the V gene TRBV6-2 or TRBV6-3; D uncertain. V was pared by 2 bases and J by 3 bases, with 11 bases between. The CDR3 totals 14 residues. The V gene's germline CDR1 is MNHEY and CDR2 SVGEGT. This CDR3 reads CASSYLRSLYEQYF. The CDR3 DNA reads TGTGCCAGCAGTTACCTTAGGAGCCTCTACGAGCAGTACTTC.

The chain employs TRBV2 and TRBJ2-6; 7 nucleotides agree with TRBD1. V lost 2 bases to trimming and J lost 2 bases; unmatched junction nucleotides: 0. The CDR3 extends over 15 amino acids. Germline loops: CDR1 SNHLY, CDR2 FYNNEI. The chain's CDR3 is CASSEQGAGANVLTF. The CDR3 DNA reads as TGTGCCAGCAGTGAACAGGGGGCTGGGGCCAACGTCCTGACTTTC.

The chain is built from TRBV19 and TRBJ1-6, with D perhaps TRBD1 (6 bases). Trimming left V 3 bases short and J 5 bases short, with 14 bases between. This CDR3 spans 16 amino acids. Germline V gene sequence: CDR1 LNHDA, CDR2 SQIVND (reference sequence). CDR3 loop: CASSIVWTADNSPLHF. As DNA, the CDR3 is TGTGCCAGTAGTATCGTTTGGACAGCAGATAATTCACCCCTCCACTTT.

This chain joins TRBV5-4 and TRBJ1-2; 8 bases line up with TRBD1. The trim removed 3 bases at V and 4 bases at J, leaving 8 bases unmatched. CDR3 length equals 15 residues. CDR1 and CDR2 (germline): SGHNT, YYREEE (reference sequence). CDR3 nucleotides: TGTGCCAGCAGCTCACAGGGGGGCGAGGGCTATGGCTACACCTTC. Translation gives CASSSQGGEGYGYTF.

The chain has TRBV3-1 (or the pseudogene TRBV3-2) and TRBJ2-7, with 11 bases identical to TRBD1. This CDR3 is built from 14 residues. The V and J ends lost 9 bases and 6 bases, in that order; junction bases with no gene match: 10. Germline V gene lookup returns CDR1 LGHDT and CDR2 YNNKEL (reference sequence). The CDR3 protein is CASEGTGGEREQYF. The CDR3 DNA reads TGTGCCAGTGAGGGGACAGGGGGGGAGCGCGAGCAGTACTTC.